This entry describes one TCR beta chain. These data come from a study of blood T cell repertoires in COVID-19. Study information: The study drew acute and convalescent COVID-19 samples from the United States, Italy and Spain. Sources were T cells, B-cell-depleted T cells, or PBMCs; the material itself was cDNA or gDNA.

Authors' data handling: Scientists estimated how many nucleated cells there were by amplifying reference gene primers. The repertoire was sequenced with immunoSEQ multiplex PCR; TCRdb's copy has only in-frame clones and lacks some. The V and J calls and clone size come from that table; D and trimming were worked out from the DNA. The table lists tens of thousands of clones, roughly 80% of them singletons, with 3.1% in the top ten. Enrolled during active infection, Seattle patients were then followed longitudinally. CDR1 and CDR2 from the germline V gene are ENHRY and SYGVKD. CDR3 length: 13 residues. J gave up 6 bases and V 7 bases, and 5 bases lay outside the gene matches.

The sample consisted of peripheral blood. The origin of this receptor is a man between 65 and 85 years old with COVID-19, enrolled during active disease. The chain combines TRBV10-3 with TRBJ2-7; 11 nucleotides match TRBD2. The CDR3 is CAITGLAGGEQYF. DNA of the CDR3: TGTGCCATCACGGGGCTAGCGGGAGGCGAGCAGTACTTC.